This T cell receptor (beta chain) emerged from a study of blood T cell repertoires in COVID-19. Across the whole study: Sources were T cells, B-cell-depleted T cells, or PBMCs; the material itself was cDNA or gDNA.

The CDR3 is made up of 15 amino acids. In germline, CDR1 is SGHRS, CDR2 YFSETQ. V gave up 1 base and J gave up 2 bases, with 11 bases separating them. Enrolled during active infection, Seattle patients were then followed longitudinally. Authors' analysis steps: Nucleated cell number was recorded as an estimate derived from reference gene primer amplification. Assay: immunoSEQ multiplex PCR; the TCRdb copy retains only in-frame clones and omits some. V, J and clone size are those of that table, while D and trimming were read from the DNA. The sample yields about 430,000 clones, 70% to 90% seen once. Sequencing was carried out using peripheral blood. V and J are TRBV5-1 and TRBJ2-3; D is unclear. The TCR originated in a man between 18 and 35 years old with COVID-19, enrolled during active disease. The CDR3, as DNA: TGCGCCAGCAGCTTGATCAGGAAGGACACAGATACGCAGTATTTT. Translated, it gives CASSLIRKDTDTQYF.